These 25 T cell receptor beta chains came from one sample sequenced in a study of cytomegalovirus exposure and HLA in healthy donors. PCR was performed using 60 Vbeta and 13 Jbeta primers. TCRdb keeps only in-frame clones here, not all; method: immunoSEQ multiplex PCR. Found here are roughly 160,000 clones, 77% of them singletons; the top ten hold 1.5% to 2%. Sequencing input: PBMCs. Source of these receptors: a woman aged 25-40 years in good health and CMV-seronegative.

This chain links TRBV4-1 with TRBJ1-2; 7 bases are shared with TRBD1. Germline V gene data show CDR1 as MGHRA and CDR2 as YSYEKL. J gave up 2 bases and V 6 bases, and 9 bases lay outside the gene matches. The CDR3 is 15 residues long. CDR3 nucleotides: TGCGCCAGCAGACCAAGAATAGGGGGCAACTATGGCTACACCTTC. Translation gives CASRPRIGGNYGYTF.

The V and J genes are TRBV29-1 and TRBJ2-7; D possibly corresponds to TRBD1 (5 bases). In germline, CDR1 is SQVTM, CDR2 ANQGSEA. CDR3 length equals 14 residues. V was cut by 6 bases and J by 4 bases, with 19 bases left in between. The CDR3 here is CSVVRGPAGYEQYF. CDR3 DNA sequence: TGCAGCGTGGTTCGAGGCCCGGCAGGGTACGAGCAGTACTTC.

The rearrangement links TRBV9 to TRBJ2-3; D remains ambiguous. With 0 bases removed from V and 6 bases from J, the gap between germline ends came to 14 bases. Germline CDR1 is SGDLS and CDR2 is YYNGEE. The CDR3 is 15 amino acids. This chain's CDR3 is CASSVGHTTVDTQYF. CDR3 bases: TGTGCCAGCAGCGTAGGGCACACCACCGTGGATACGCAGTATTTT.

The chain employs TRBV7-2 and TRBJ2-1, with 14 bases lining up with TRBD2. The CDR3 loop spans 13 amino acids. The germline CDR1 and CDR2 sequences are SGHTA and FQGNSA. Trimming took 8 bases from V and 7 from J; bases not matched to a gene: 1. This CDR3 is CASGTSGSNEQFF. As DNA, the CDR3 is TGTGCCAGCGGGACTAGCGGGAGTAATGAGCAGTTCTTC.

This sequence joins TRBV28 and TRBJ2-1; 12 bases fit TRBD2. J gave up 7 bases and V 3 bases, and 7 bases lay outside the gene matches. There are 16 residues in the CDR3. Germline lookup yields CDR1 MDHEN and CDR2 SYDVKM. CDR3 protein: CASSLRLAGVGNEQFF. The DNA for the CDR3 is TGTGCCAGCAGTTTGCGACTAGCGGGAGTGGGTAATGAGCAGTTCTTC.

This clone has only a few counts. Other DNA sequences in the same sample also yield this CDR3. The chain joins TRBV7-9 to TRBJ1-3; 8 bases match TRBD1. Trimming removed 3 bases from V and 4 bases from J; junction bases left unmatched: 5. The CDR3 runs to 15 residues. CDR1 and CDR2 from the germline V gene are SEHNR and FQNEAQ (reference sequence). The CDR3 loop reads CASSLNRGSGNTIYF. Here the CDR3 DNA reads TGTGCCAGCAGCTTGAACAGGGGGTCGGGAAACACCATATATTTT.

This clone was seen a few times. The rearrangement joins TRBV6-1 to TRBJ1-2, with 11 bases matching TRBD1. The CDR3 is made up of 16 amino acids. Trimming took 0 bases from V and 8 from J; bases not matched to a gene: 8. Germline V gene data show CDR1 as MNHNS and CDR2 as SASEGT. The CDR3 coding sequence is TGTGCCAGCAGTGAAGCCGGGACAGGGGGGATAAGAGGCTACACCTTC. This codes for CASSEAGTGGIRGYTF.

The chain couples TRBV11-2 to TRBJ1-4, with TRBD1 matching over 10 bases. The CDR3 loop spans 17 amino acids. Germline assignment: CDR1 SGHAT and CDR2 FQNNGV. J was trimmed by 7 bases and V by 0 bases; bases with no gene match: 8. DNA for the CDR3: TGTGCCAGCAGCTTAGATCTAGTGACAGGGGGCTTTGAAAAACTGTTTTTT. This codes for CASSLDLVTGGFEKLFF.

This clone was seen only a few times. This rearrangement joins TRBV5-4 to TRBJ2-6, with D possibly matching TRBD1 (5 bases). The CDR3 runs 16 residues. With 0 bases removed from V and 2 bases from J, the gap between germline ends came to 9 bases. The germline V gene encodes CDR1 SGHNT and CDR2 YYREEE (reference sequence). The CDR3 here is CASSLAWGAGANVLTF. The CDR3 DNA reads TGTGCCAGCAGCTTGGCCTGGGGCGCTGGGGCCAACGTCCTGACTTTC.

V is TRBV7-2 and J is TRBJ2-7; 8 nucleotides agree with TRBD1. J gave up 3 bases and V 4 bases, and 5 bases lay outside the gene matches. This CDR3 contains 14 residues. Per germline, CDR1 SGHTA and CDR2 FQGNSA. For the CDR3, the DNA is TGTGCCAGCAGCTCTTTAGGGACAGGCTACGAGCAGTACTTC. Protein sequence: CASSSLGTGYEQYF.

The CDR3 nucleotides are TGTGCCAGCAGCCTAACACGACGGGAGGAGCAGTACTTC. The encoded protein is CASSLTRREEQYF. The gene calls are TRBV7-2 and TRBJ2-7; the D gene is possibly TRBD2 (6 bases). This CDR3 has 13 amino acids. Looked up from germline, CDR1 is SGHTA and CDR2 is FQGNSA. V shed 5 bases and J shed 7 bases, with 15 bases lying between them.

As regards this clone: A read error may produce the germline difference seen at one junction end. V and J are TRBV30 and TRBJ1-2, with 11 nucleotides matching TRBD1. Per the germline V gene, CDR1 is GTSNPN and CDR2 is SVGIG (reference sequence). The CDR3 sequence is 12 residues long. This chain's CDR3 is CAWTGTGGGYPF. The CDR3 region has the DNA TGTGCCTGGACCGGGACAGGGGGGGGCTACCCCTTC.

The CDR3 sequence: CASSSGQGVDYGYTF. CDR3 bases: TGTGCCAGCAGCTCTGGACAGGGGGTGGACTATGGCTACACCTTC. The genes are TRBV7-9 and TRBJ1-2, with 10 bases identical to TRBD1. Trimming cost V 4 bases and J 3 bases; bases outside gene matches: 5. The CDR3 consists of 15 residues. Germline CDR1 reads SEHNR; CDR2 reads FQNEAQ (reference sequence).

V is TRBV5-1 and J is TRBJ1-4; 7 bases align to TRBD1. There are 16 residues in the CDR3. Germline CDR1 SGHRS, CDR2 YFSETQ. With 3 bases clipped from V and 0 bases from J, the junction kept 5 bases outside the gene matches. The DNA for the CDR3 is TGCGCCAGCAGCTACGGGACAGCGACAACTAATGAAAAACTGTTTTTT. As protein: CASSYGTATTNEKLFF.

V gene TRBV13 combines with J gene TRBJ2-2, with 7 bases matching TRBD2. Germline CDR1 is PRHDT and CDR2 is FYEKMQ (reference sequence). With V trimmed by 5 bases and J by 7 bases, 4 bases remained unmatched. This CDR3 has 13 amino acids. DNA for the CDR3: TGTGCCAGCAGCCTTGGGGGGGTCGGGGAGCTGTTTTTT. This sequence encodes CASSLGGVGELFF.

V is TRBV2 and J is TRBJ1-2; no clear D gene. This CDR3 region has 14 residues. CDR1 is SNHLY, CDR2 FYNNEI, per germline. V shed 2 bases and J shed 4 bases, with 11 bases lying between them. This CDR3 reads CASSEQRQSYGYTF. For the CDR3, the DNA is TGTGCCAGCAGTGAACAGAGGCAAAGCTATGGCTACACCTTC.

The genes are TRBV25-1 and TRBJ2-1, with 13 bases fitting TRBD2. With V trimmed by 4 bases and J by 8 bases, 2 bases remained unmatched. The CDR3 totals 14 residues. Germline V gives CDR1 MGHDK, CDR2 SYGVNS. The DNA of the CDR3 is TGTGCCAGCAGTGGGACTAGCGGGAGCTATGAGCAGTTCTTC. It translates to CASSGTSGSYEQFF.

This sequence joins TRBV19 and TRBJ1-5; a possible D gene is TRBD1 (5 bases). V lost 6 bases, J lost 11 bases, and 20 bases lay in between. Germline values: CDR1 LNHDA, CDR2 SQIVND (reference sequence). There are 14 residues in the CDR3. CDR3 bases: TGTGCCAGTAGCCCCAGGGCCCGGGCGGGGGCCCAGCATTTT. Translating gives CASSPRARAGAQHF.

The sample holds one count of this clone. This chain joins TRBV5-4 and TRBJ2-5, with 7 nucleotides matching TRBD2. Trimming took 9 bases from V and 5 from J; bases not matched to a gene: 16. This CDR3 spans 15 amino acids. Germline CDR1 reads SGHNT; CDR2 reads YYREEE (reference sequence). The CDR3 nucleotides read TGTGCCATCTCTTTGGGCGGGAGAGAAACGGAGACCCAGTACTTC. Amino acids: CAISLGGRETETQYF.

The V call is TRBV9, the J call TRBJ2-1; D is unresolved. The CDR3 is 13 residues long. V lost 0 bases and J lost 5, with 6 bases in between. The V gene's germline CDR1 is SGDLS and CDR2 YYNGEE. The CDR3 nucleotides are TGTGCCAGCAGCGTAGCTACTCACAATGAGCAGTTCTTC. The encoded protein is CASSVATHNEQFF.

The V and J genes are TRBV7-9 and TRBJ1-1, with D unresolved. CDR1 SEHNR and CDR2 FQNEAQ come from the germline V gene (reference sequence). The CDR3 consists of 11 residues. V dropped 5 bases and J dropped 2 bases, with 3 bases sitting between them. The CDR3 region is CASSHNTEAFF. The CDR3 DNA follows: TGTGCCAGCAGCCATAACACTGAAGCTTTCTTT.

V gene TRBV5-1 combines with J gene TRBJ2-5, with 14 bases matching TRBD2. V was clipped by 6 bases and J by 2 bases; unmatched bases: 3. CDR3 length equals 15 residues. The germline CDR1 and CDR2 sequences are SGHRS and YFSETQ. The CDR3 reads CASNRLAGGQETQYF. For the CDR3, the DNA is TGCGCCAGCAATCGACTAGCGGGAGGGCAAGAGACCCAGTACTTC.

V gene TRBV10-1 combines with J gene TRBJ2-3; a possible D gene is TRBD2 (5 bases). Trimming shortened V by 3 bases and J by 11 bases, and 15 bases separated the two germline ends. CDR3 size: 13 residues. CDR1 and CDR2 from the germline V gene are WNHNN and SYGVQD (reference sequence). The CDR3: CASSDDLDSKQYF. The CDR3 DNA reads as TGCGCCAGCAGTGACGACCTGGACTCTAAGCAGTATTTT.

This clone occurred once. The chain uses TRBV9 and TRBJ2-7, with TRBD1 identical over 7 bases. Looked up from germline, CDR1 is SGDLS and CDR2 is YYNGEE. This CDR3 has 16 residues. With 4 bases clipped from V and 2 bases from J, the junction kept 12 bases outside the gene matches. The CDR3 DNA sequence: TGTGCCAGCAGCAAAACCGGGACAGCTTTTGCCTACGAGCAGTACTTC. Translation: CASSKTGTAFAYEQYF.

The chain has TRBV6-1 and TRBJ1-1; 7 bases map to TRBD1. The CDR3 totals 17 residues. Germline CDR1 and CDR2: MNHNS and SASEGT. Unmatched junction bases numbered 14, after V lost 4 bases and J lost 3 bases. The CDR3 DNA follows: TGTGCCAGCAGTGCCCTCGGACAGGTCGACGGTTACACTGAAGCTTTCTTT. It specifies CASSALGQVDGYTEAFF.